The 17 T cell receptor beta chains below were found in one sample sequenced in a study of blood T cells in healthy people across ages. Then a second PCR, running roughly 7 to 11 cycles, was carried out with a sample-barcoded 5' primer and a J-beta primer mix. Via MiXCR, TCRdb re-called the 5' RACE reads, giving one row per CDR3 protein. The sample includes about 1 million distinct CDR3 sequences, around 43% seen only once; the top ten take 18%. The sequenced sample consisted of blood. The source of these receptors is a woman in her sixties or seventies in good health.

The chain joins TRBV6-1 to TRBJ2-7; 9 nucleotides line up with TRBD1. The V segment lost 6 bases and the J segment 4 bases; nucleotides outside the gene matches: 10. Germline V CDR1 and CDR2: MNHNS, SASEGT. This CDR3 has 15 residues. The CDR3 loop reads CASRTTGGAAYEQYF. CDR3 bases: TGTGCCAGCAGGACCACAGGGGGCGCCGCGTACGAGCAGTACTTC.

The gene calls are TRBV10-3 and TRBJ2-1; TRBD1 might be the D (6 bases). Trimming shortened V by 0 bases and J by 9 bases, and 21 bases separated the two germline ends. The CDR3 has 17 residues. The germline V gene encodes CDR1 ENHRY and CDR2 SYGVKD. CDR3 nucleotides: TGTGCCATCAGTGAGTCGGAAGGACAGCCGCGCATAGCTGAGCAGTTCTTC. This translates into CAISESEGQPRIAEQFF.

This clonotype has a single count. The V call is TRBV7-9, the J call TRBJ2-4; 7 bases line up with TRBD2. Matching the DNA end better, TRBJ2-7 makes the J call doubtful. Germline V gives CDR1 SEHNR, CDR2 FQNEAQ (reference sequence). The CDR3 sequence is 14 residues long. CDR3 amino acids: CASSWDYHSYEQYF. CDR3 nucleotide sequence: TGTGCCAGCAGCTGGGACTACCACTCCTACGAGCAGTACTTC.

About this clonotype itself: One end of the junction fails to match germline, which may point to a read error. The chain links TRBV29-1 to TRBJ2-1; D gene uncertain. The CDR3 runs 11 residues. Germline CDR1 and CDR2: SQVTM and ANQGSEA. CDR3 region: CSVESYDEQFF. As DNA, the CDR3 is TGCAGCGTTGAAAGCTACGATGAGCAGTTCTTC.

The chain couples TRBV24-1 to TRBJ2-6, with TRBD1 matching 7 bases. The CDR3 has 16 amino acids. Looked up from germline, CDR1 is KGHDR and CDR2 is SFDVKD. J gave up 2 bases and V 1 base, and 1 base lay outside the gene matches. The CDR3 spells CATSDLDRAGANVLTF. The CDR3 bases are TGTGCCACCAGTGATTTAGACAGGGCTGGGGCCAACGTCCTGACTTTC.

This clonotype has ten or more counts. This CDR3 reads CASSFRAGANVLTF. CDR3 in DNA: TGTGCCAGCAGCTTCAGAGCTGGGGCCAACGTCCTGACTTTC. The rearrangement joins TRBV7-9 to TRBJ2-6; D uncertain. CDR3 length: 14 amino acids. Germline CDR1 reads SEHNR; CDR2 reads FQNEAQ (reference sequence). Between the trimmed V and J ends, which lost 3 bases and 2 bases, there was a span of 5 bases.

The V gene is TRBV6-6, the J gene TRBJ2-3; 9 positions agree with TRBD1. In germline, CDR1 is MNHNY, CDR2 SVGAGI (reference sequence). The CDR3 spans 14 residues. J lost 6 bases, V lost 4 bases, and 5 bases had no gene match. Here the CDR3 DNA reads TGTGCCAGCAGTTCCCACAGGGGGCGGGATACGCAGTATTTT. Encoded protein: CASSSHRGRDTQYF.

V is TRBV7-9 and J is TRBJ2-1, with a possible D match to TRBD1 (6 bases). With the DNA end fitting TRBJ2-7 better, the J assignment may be wrong. CDR1 and CDR2 (germline): SEHNR, FQNEAQ (reference sequence). There are 15 residues in the CDR3. The CDR3 DNA reads TGTGCCAGCAGCGCATGGAGGACAGAGATATACGAGCAGTACTTC. Translated, it gives CASSAWRTEIYEQYF.

V and J are TRBV11-3 and TRBJ2-1; 10 nucleotides agree with TRBD2. V was pared by 0 bases and J by 5 bases, with 7 bases of the junction left unmatched. The CDR3 loop spans 17 amino acids. Per the germline V gene, CDR1 is SGHNT and CDR2 is YENEEA. As DNA, the CDR3 is TGTGCCAGCAGCTTAGATGGAGTCCTAGCGGGAGACAATGAGCAGTTCTTC. Protein sequence: CASSLDGVLAGDNEQFF.

The chain joins TRBV28 to TRBJ2-5; 8 bases map to TRBD2. Germline CDR1 is MDHEN and CDR2 is SYDVKM. The CDR3 sequence is 14 residues long. V was clipped by 6 bases and J by 7 bases; unmatched bases: 10. As DNA, the CDR3 is TGTGCCAGCAGCTTAGCGGGGCTAGAGGGGACCCAGTACTTC. The encoded protein is CASSLAGLEGTQYF.

This sequence joins TRBV7-2 and TRBJ2-7, with 9 bases fitting TRBD1. The CDR3 spans 16 residues. CDR1 and CDR2 from the germline V gene are SGHTA and FQGNSA. V trimming: 6 bases; J trimming: 1 base; junction bases outside the gene matches: 10. CDR3 region: CASSQTLGQGSYEQYF. The CDR3 nucleotides are TGTGCCAGCAGTCAAACCCTAGGACAGGGGTCCTACGAGCAGTACTTC.

This clonotype was observed a handful of times. V gene TRBV4-2 combines with J gene TRBJ1-1, with D unclear. From germline, CDR1 is LGHNA and CDR2 YNFKEQ. The CDR3 runs to 15 residues. V was shortened by 0 bases and J by 4 bases, with 12 bases between the two germline ends. The CDR3 nucleotides read TGTGCCAGCAGCCAAGACCCCGGGGTTACCACTGAAGCTTTCTTT. It codes for CASSQDPGVTTEAFF.

This clonotype has a handful of counts. This rearrangement joins TRBV20-1 to TRBJ2-7, with D perhaps given as TRBD1 or TRBD2 (5 bases each). The germline V gene encodes CDR1 DFQATT and CDR2 SNEGSKA (reference sequence). Deletions cut 1 base from V and 0 bases from J, with 10 bases between. CDR3 size: 14 residues. CDR3 loop: CSARGWGSSYEQYF. CDR3 bases: TGCAGTGCTAGAGGATGGGGGTCCTCCTACGAGCAGTACTTC.

Note on this clonotype: One end of the junction is discordant with germline, which a read error may explain. The rearrangement uses TRBV15 and TRBJ2-3; 7 nucleotides match TRBD1. CDR1 and CDR2 (germline): LNHNV, YYDKDF (reference sequence). The CDR3 length is 15 residues. CDR3 amino acids: CTTAGKDRPADTQYF. CDR3 nucleotide sequence: TGTACCACCGCAGGCAAGGACAGGCCGGCAGATACGCAGTATTTT.

V and J are TRBV5-1 and TRBJ2-1, with 8 bases fitting TRBD2. The J call may be mistaken, given a closer DNA end match to TRBJ2-7. The CDR3 totals 15 residues. Germline V gives CDR1 SGHRS, CDR2 YFSETQ. CDR3 sequence: CASSFSGTAYNEQYF. The CDR3 DNA follows: TGCGCCAGCAGCTTTAGCGGGACCGCCTACAATGAGCAGTACTTC.

The chain carries TRBV20-1 and TRBJ2-3; D unclear. Germline V lookup: CDR1 DFQATT, CDR2 SNEGSKA (reference sequence). The V end lost 5 bases, the J end lost 0 bases, and 9 bases lay between the germline ends. This CDR3 has 13 amino acids. Here the CDR3 DNA reads TGCAGTGCTTTTCTTCTTAGCACAGATACGCAGTATTTT. Encoded protein: CSAFLLSTDTQYF.

This clonotype occurred a few times. This chain connects TRBV10-3 to TRBJ2-5; D is ambiguous. Deletions cut 2 bases from V and 5 bases from J, with 12 bases between. The germline V gene has CDR1 ENHRY and CDR2 SYGVKD. The length of the CDR3 is 14 residues. DNA for the CDR3: TGTGCCATCAGTGAGCCCAGGAATGGGGAGACCCAGTACTTC. This sequence encodes CAISEPRNGETQYF.